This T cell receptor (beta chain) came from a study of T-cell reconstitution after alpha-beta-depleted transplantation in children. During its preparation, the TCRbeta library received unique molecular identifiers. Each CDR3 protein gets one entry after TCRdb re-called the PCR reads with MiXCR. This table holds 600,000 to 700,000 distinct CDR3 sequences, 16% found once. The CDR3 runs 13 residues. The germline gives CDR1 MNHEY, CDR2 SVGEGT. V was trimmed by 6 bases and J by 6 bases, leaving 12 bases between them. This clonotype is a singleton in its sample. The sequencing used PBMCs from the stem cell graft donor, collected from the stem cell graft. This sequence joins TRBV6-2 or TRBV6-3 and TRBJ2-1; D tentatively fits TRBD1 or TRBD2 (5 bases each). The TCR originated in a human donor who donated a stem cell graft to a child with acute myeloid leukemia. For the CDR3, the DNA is TGTGCCAGCAGCGAGGGGTTCGTCAATGAGCAGTTCTTC. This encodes CASSEGFVNEQFF.